This record concerns one T cell receptor (beta chain) sequence. The investigators reverse transcribed all of the isolated RNA, so they sequenced expressed TCRB transcripts. Some clones are missing from TCRdb's copy, which holds only in-frame ones; the method was immunoSEQ multiplex PCR. The table records 38,000 or so clones, 50% to 75% of them present only once. The germline V gene encodes CDR1 SGHTA and CDR2 FQGNSA. V was pared by 0 bases and J by 9 bases, with 12 bases between. CDR3 length: 14 amino acids. This entry is derived from a study of beta chain features in type 1 diabetes. This sequence was found in a woman aged 25 to 39 in good health. The chain has TRBV7-2 and TRBJ1-3, with D uncertain. The sequenced sample was Tregs from blood. DNA of the CDR3: TGTGCCAGCAGCTTAGCGCGGGCGGGCGCCACCATATATTTT. Residues: CASSLARAGATIYF.